The TCR beta chain under discussion was sequenced for a study of cytomegalovirus exposure and HLA in healthy donors. General study results and limits: Across donors, most TCRs were seen rarely, yet some public ones were widespread.

Researchers ran the PCR with 60 Vbeta and 13 Jbeta primers. Profiled with immunoSEQ multiplex PCR; TCRdb holds only in-frame clones, not every one. The data contain around 160,000 clones, approximately 80% of them singletons. To note about this clone: Its cognate antigen is unknown.

Germline CDR1 reads LNHNV; CDR2 reads YYDKDF (reference sequence). CDR3 length: 17 residues. V was cut by 0 bases and J by 6 bases, with 17 bases left in between. The receptor comes from a man younger than 35 in good health and CMV-seropositive. The chain combines TRBV15 with TRBJ1-4, with D perhaps TRBD1 (6 bases). Sequencing was performed on PBMCs. The CDR3 DNA sequence: TGTGCCACCAGCAGAGATCTCCCCCAGGGGTTGGATGAAAAACTGTTTTTT. Its translation: CATSRDLPQGLDEKLFF.